These 12 T cell receptor beta chains share one sample of origin, sequenced in a study of T cell responses to AZD1222 COVID-19 vaccine. Assay: immunoSEQ multiplex PCR; the TCRdb copy retains only in-frame clones and omits some. The table has some 100,000 clones, roughly 93% seen once. The sample in question was peripheral blood, obtained on day 0 of AZD1222 vaccination. All receptors derive from an adult in good health.

V gene TRBV11-1 combines with J gene TRBJ1-2; TRBD1 aligns across 7 bases. The CDR3 consists of 14 residues. Per germline, CDR1 SGHAT and CDR2 FQDESV (reference sequence). Germline trimming cut 6 bases from V and 1 base from J; bases unmatched to any gene: 5. CDR3 residues: CASRPGQNNYGYTF. DNA of the CDR3: TGTGCCAGCAGGCCGGGACAGAATAACTATGGCTACACCTTC.

The rearrangement joins TRBV28 to TRBJ1-1, with TRBD1 as a possible D gene (6 bases). The CDR3 has 15 residues. V lost 6 bases to trimming and J lost 5 bases, with 19 bases between them. CDR1 MDHEN and CDR2 SYDVKM come from the germline V gene. The CDR3 loop reads CASSPAWGARTEAFF. Here the CDR3 DNA reads TGTGCCAGCAGCCCAGCGTGGGGGGCGCGAACTGAAGCTTTCTTT.

This chain uses TRBV15 with TRBJ2-7, with D possibly being TRBD2 (6 bases). Germline-derived CDR1 and CDR2 are LNHNV and YYDKDF (reference sequence). The CDR3 is 21 residues long. V gave up 2 bases and J gave up 3 bases, with 32 bases separating them. Written as DNA, the CDR3 is TGTGCCACCAGCAGACGCCGAACCCCGGGAGCGTACCCAGCCGCCTTCTACGAGCAGTACTTC. Translation gives CATSRRRTPGAYPAAFYEQYF. The entire variable domain, with the rest obtained from reference TRBV15 and TRBJ2-7, is as follows: DAMVIQNPRYQVTQFGKPVTLSCSQTLNHNVMYWYQQKSSQAPKLLFHYYDKDFNNEADTPDNFQSRRPNTSFCFLDIRSPGLGDTAMYLCATSRRRTPGAYPAAFYEQYFGPGTRLTVT.

The chain couples TRBV5-8 to TRBJ1-6; no definite D call. CDR1 is SGHTS, CDR2 YDEGEE, per germline. V lost 5 bases and J 6 bases, leaving 18 bases between the germline ends. This CDR3 comprises 16 residues. The CDR3 protein is CASRHGIGNFNSPLHF. CDR3 coding DNA: TGTGCCAGCAGGCATGGGATAGGGAACTTTAATTCACCCCTCCACTTT.

The chain combines TRBV15 with TRBJ2-3; 9 bases line up with TRBD1. Germline loops: CDR1 LNHNV, CDR2 YYDKDF (reference sequence). Germline trimming cut 0 bases from V and 4 bases from J; bases unmatched to any gene: 5. This CDR3 is built from 16 residues. The CDR3 sequence is CATSREWGQGADTQYF. The CDR3 coding sequence is TGTGCCACCAGCAGAGAATGGGGACAGGGCGCAGATACGCAGTATTTT. The variable domain in full, with the rest retrieved from reference TRBV15 and TRBJ2-3, is DAMVIQNPRYQVTQFGKPVTLSCSQTLNHNVMYWYQQKSSQAPKLLFHYYDKDFNNEADTPDNFQSRRPNTSFCFLDIRSPGLGDTAMYLCATSREWGQGADTQYFGPGTRLTVL.

This rearrangement joins TRBV5-1 to TRBJ1-1, with unresolved D. CDR1 is SGHRS and CDR2 is YFSETQ in the germline V gene. The CDR3 length is 14 residues. V was pared by 7 bases and J by 5 bases, with 18 bases between. CDR3 sequence reads: CASSPLNGGTEAFF. The CDR3 coding sequence is TGCGCCAGCTCCCCTCTTAATGGAGGGACTGAAGCTTTCTTT.

This chain joins TRBV11-1 and TRBJ2-7, with D perhaps TRBD2 (5 bases). CDR3 length: 14 amino acids. Trimming pared 5 bases from V and 3 bases from J, leaving 14 bases between. Germline CDR1 reads SGHAT; CDR2 reads FQDESV (reference sequence). The CDR3 nucleotides read TGTGCCAGCAGCCGACCGATTCGGGGCTACGAGCAGTACTTC. Its protein is CASSRPIRGYEQYF.

This sequence joins TRBV5-1 and TRBJ2-3, with 7 bases matching TRBD1. This CDR3 comprises 14 residues. J lost 4 bases, V lost 0 bases, and 2 bases had no gene match. In germline, CDR1 is SGHRS, CDR2 YFSETQ. The CDR3 DNA sequence: TGCGCCAGCAGCTTGGGACAGGGATCAGATACGCAGTATTTT. This sequence encodes CASSLGQGSDTQYF.

This chain joins TRBV4-3 and TRBJ2-7; D possibly corresponds to TRBD2 (6 bases). Germline V gives CDR1 LGHNA, CDR2 YSLEER. The length of the CDR3 is 15 residues. V was shortened by 2 bases and J by 3 bases, with 14 bases between the two germline ends. CDR3 protein: CASSQTRDFHYEQYF. In DNA form, the CDR3 reads TGCGCCAGCAGCCAAACACGGGACTTCCACTACGAGCAGTACTTC.

The V call is TRBV7-9, the J call TRBJ1-6, with 7 bases aligning to TRBD1. The CDR3 is 16 amino acids. J lost 6 bases, V lost 4 bases, and 9 bases had no gene match. CDR1 SEHNR and CDR2 FQNEAQ come from the germline V gene (reference sequence). CDR3 loop: CASSSPPGQSNSPLHF. The CDR3, as DNA: TGTGCCAGCAGCTCCCCGCCGGGACAGTCTAATTCACCCCTCCACTTT.

The CDR3 sequence: CASRLREYEQYF. CDR3 DNA sequence: TGCGCCAGCAGGCTCAGAGAGTACGAGCAGTACTTC. This rearrangement joins TRBV10-1 to TRBJ2-7; D unclear. This CDR3 contains 12 residues. Trimming left V 6 bases short and J 4 bases short, with 10 bases between. Looked up from germline, CDR1 is WNHNN and CDR2 is SYGVQD (reference sequence).

The chain couples TRBV18 to TRBJ2-5; D not certain. V lost 2 bases, J lost 0 bases, and 4 bases lay in between. Looked up from germline, CDR1 is KGHSH and CDR2 is LQKENI. The CDR3 contains 13 residues. The CDR3 sequence: CASSPGNQETQYF. The CDR3, as DNA: TGTGCCAGCTCACCAGGGAACCAAGAGACCCAGTACTTC.